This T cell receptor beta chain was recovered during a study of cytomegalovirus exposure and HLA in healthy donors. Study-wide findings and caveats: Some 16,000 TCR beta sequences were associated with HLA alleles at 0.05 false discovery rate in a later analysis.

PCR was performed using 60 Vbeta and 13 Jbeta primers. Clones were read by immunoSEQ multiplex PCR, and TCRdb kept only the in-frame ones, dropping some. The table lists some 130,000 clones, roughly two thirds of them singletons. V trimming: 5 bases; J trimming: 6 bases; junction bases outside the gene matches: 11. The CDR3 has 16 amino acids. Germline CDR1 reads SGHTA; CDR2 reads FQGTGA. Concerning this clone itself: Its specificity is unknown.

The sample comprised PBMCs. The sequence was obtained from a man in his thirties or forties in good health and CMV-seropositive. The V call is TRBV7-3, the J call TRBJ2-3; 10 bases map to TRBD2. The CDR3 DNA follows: TGTGCCAGCAGCATCCGACTAGCGGGCCCCGGGGATACGCAGTATTTT. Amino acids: CASSIRLAGPGDTQYF.